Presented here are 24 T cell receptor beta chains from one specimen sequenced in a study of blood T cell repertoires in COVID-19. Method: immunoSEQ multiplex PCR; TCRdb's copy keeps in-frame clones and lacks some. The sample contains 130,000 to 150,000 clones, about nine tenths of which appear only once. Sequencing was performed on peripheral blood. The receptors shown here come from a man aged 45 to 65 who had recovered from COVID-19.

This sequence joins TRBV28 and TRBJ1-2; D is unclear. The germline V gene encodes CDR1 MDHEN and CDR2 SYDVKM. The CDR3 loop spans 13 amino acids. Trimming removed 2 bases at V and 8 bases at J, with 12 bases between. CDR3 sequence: CASSLMSFRGYTF. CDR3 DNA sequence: TGTGCCAGCAGTTTAATGAGCTTTCGGGGCTACACCTTC.

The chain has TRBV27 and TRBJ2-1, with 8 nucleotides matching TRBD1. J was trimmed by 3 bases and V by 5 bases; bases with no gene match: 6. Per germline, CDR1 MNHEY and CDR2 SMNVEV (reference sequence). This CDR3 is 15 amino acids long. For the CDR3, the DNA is TGTGCCAGCAGTCCCCGACAGGGGCACTACAATGAGCAGTTCTTC. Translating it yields CASSPRQGHYNEQFF.

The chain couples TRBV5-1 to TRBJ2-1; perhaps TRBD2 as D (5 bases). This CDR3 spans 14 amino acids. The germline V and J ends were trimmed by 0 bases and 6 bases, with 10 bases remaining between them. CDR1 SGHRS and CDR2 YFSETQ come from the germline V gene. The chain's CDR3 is CASSLVPGSNEQFF. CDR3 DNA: TGCGCCAGCAGCTTGGTTCCGGGGTCCAATGAGCAGTTCTTC.

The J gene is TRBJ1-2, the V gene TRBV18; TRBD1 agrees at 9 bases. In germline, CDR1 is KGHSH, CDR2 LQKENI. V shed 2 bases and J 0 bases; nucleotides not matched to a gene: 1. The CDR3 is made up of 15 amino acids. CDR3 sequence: CASSPGQGTNYGYTF. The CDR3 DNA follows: TGTGCCAGCTCACCAGGACAGGGGACTAACTATGGCTACACCTTC.

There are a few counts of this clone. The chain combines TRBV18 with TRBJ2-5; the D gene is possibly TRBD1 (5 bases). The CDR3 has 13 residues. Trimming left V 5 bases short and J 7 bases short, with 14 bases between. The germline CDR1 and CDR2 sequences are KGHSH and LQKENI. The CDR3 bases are TGTGCCAGCTCAGAGACAGTCGAAGGGACCCAGTACTTC. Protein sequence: CASSETVEGTQYF.

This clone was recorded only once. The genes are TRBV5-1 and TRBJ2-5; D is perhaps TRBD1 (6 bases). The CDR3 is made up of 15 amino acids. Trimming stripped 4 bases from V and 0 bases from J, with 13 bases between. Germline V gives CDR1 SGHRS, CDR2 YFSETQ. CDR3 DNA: TGCGCCAGCAGCACCCAAACAGGGAACCAAGAGACCCAGTACTTC. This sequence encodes CASSTQTGNQETQYF.

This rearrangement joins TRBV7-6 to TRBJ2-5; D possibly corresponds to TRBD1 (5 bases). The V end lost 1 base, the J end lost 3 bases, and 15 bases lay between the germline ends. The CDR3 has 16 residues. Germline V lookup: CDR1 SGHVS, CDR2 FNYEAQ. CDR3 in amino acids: CASSLEVPKGKETQYF. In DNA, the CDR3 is TGTGCCAGCAGCTTAGAGGTCCCAAAGGGGAAAGAGACCCAGTACTTC.

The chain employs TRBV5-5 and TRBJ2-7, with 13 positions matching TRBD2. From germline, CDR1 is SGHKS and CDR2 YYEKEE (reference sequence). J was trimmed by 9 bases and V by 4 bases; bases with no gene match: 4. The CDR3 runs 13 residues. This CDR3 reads CASSATSGGPQYF. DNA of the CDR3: TGTGCCAGCAGCGCGACTAGCGGGGGGCCGCAGTACTTC.

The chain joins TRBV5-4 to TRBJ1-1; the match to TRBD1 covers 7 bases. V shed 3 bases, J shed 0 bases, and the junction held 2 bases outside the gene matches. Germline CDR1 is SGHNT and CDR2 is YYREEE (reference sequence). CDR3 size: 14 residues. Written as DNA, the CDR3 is TGTGCCAGCAGCTCGGGACAGATGAACACTGAAGCTTTCTTT. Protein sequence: CASSSGQMNTEAFF.

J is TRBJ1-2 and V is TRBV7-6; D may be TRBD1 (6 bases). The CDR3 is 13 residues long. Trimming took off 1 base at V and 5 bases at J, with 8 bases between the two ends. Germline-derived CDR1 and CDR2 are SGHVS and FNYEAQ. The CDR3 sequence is CASSLDREYGYTF. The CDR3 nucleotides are TGTGCCAGCAGCTTAGACAGGGAATATGGCTACACCTTC.

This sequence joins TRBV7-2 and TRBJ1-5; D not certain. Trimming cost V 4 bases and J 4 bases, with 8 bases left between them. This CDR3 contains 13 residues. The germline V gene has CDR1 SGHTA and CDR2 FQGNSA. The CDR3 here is CASSSSENQPQHF. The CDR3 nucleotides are TGTGCCAGCAGCTCATCGGAGAATCAGCCCCAGCATTTT.

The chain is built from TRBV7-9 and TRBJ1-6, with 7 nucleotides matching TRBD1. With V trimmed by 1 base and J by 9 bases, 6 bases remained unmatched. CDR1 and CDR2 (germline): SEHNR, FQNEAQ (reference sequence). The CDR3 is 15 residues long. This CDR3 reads CASSLGIGGLSPLHF. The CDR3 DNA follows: TGTGCCAGCAGCTTAGGCATAGGGGGCCTTTCACCCCTCCACTTT.

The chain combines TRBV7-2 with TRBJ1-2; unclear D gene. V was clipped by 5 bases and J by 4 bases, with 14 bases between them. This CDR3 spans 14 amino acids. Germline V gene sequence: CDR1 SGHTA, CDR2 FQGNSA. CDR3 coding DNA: TGTGCCAGCAGCCCGGCTTTGGGGAGCTATGGCTACACCTTC. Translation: CASSPALGSYGYTF.

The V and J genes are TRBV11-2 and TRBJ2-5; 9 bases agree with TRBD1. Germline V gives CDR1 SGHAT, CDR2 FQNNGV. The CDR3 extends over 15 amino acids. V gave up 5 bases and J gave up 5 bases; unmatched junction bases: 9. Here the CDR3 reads CASSPGDRARETQYF. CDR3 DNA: TGTGCCAGCAGCCCAGGGGACAGGGCCCGGGAGACCCAGTACTTC.

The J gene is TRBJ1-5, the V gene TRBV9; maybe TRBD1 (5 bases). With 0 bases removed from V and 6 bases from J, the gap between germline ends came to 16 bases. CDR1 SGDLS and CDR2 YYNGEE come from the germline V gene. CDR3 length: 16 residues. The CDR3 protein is CASSVGPGGSRQPQHF. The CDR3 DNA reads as TGTGCCAGCAGCGTAGGCCCCGGGGGAAGTCGTCAGCCCCAGCATTTT. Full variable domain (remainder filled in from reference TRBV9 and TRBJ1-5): DSGVTQTPKHLITATGQRVTLRCSPRSGDLSVYWYQQSLDQGLQFLIQYYNGEERAKGNILERFSAQQFPDLHSELNLSSLELGDSALYFCASSVGPGGSRQPQHFGDGTRLSIL.

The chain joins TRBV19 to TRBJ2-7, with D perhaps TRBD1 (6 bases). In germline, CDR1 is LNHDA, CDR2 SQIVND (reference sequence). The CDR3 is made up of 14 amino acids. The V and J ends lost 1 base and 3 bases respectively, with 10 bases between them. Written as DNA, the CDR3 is TGTGCCAGTAGTATAGCAGGGGTGGACTACGAGCAGTACTTC. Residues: CASSIAGVDYEQYF.

The CDR3, as DNA: TGTGCCAGCAGGGGACAGGGGGCGACTGAAGCTTTCTTT. This sequence encodes CASRGQGATEAFF. The V gene is TRBV7-9, the J gene TRBJ1-1; 12 nucleotides agree with TRBD1. Losses at the gene ends were 6 bases for V and 5 bases for J; bases not matched to a gene: 1. The V gene's germline CDR1 is SEHNR and CDR2 FQNEAQ (reference sequence). CDR3 length: 13 amino acids.

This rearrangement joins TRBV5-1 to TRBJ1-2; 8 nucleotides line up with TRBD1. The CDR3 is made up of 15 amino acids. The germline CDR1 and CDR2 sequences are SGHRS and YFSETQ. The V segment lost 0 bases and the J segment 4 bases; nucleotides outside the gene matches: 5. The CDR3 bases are TGCGCCAGCAGCTTGGGGACAGGGTATGGCTATGGCTACACCTTC. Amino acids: CASSLGTGYGYGYTF. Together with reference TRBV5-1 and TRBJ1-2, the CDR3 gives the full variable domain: KAGVTQTPRYLIKTRGQQVTLSCSPISGHRSVSWYQQTPGQGLQFLFEYFSETQRNKGNFPGRFSGRQFSNSRSEMNVSTLELGDSALYLCASSLGTGYGYGYTFGSGTRLTVV.

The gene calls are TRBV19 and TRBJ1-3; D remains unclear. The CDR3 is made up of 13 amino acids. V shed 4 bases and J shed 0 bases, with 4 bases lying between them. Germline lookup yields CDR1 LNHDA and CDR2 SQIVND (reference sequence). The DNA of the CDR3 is TGTGCCAGTAGTAGTAGCTCTGGAAACACCATATATTTT. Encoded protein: CASSSSSGNTIYF.

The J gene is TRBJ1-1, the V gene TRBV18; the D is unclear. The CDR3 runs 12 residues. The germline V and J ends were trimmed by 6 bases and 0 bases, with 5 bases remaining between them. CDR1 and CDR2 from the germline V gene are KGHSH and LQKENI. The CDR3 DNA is TGTGCCAGCTCCCGGGTGAACACTGAAGCTTTCTTT. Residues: CASSRVNTEAFF.

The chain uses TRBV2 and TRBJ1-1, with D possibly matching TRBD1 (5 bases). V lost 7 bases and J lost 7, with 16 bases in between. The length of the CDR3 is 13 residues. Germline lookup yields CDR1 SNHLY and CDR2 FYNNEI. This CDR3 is CASTNGRGSEAFF. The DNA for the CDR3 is TGTGCCAGCACCAACGGACGGGGGAGTGAAGCTTTCTTT.

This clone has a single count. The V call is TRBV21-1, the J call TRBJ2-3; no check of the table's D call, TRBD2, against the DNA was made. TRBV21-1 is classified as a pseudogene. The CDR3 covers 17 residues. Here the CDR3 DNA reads TGTGCCAGCAGCAGTGTCGAGCGGGGGGGCTGGGCAGATACGCAGTATTTT. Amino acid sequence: CASSSVERGGWADTQYF.

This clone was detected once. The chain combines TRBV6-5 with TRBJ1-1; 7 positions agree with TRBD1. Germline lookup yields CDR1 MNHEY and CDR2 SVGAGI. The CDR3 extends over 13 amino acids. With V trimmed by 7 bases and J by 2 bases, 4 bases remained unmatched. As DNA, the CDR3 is TGTGCCAGCACTCGACAGGGAAACACTGAAGCTTTCTTT. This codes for CASTRQGNTEAFF.

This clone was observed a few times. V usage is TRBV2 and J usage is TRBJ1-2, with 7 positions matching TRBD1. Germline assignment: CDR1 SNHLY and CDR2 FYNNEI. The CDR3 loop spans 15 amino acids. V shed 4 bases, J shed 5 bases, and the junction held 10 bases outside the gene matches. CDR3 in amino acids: CASSGVTGVNYGYTF. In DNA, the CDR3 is TGTGCCAGCAGTGGGGTTACAGGGGTGAATTATGGCTACACCTTC.